This T cell receptor beta chain was identified during a study of shared clonotypes between healthy human individuals. Produced via immunoSEQ multiplex PCR; TCRdb's table is partial and in-frame only. The sample lists 850,000 to 1,200,000 clones; about 80% were seen once. In germline, CDR1 is GTSNPN, CDR2 SVGIG (reference sequence). The CDR3 is made up of 15 amino acids. The V gene end was trimmed by 0 bases and the J gene end by 5 bases; junction bases not matched to a gene: 9. Material for sequencing was memory CD4+ T cells sorted from blood. Sample subset: CD45RA-negative fraction. V gene TRBV30 combines with J gene TRBJ2-5; 7 bases map to TRBD2. This TCR came from a man aged 18 to 29 in good health. Here the CDR3 DNA reads TGTGCCTGGAGTGTGATTGCGGGGGTGTCGGAGACCCAGTACTTC. Translated, it gives CAWSVIAGVSETQYF.